This T cell receptor (beta chain) was sequenced for a study of cytomegalovirus exposure and HLA in healthy donors. Vbeta (60) and Jbeta (13) primers were used in the PCR. TCRdb's table, derived via immunoSEQ multiplex PCR, lists solely in-frame clones and lacks some. The sample yields 100,000 to 150,000 clones, over 60% seen once. As to this clone: Antigen specificity is unknown.

Donors had nominal health at sampling but likely had unrecorded immune exposures. Study-level findings and limits: Fewer than 200 TCR beta chains were listed as cytomegalovirus-associated. A later analysis by the authors found several of the most significant clusters apparently linked to common viral pathogens. Later analysis showed TCR association rates varying by HLA locus, highest for DRB1 and lowest for HLA-C.

Germline V gene data show CDR1 as SGHNT and CDR2 as YYREEE (reference sequence). This CDR3 spans 14 amino acids. Trimming took off 0 bases at V and 2 bases at J, with 9 bases between the two ends. The chain employs TRBV5-4 and TRBJ2-7; possibly TRBD1 for D (5 bases). The TCR originated in a human donor in good health. Sequenced: PBMCs. Here the CDR3 DNA reads TGTGCCAGCAGCTTGGCCCAGGGAACCTACGAGCAGTACTTC. This encodes CASSLAQGTYEQYF.